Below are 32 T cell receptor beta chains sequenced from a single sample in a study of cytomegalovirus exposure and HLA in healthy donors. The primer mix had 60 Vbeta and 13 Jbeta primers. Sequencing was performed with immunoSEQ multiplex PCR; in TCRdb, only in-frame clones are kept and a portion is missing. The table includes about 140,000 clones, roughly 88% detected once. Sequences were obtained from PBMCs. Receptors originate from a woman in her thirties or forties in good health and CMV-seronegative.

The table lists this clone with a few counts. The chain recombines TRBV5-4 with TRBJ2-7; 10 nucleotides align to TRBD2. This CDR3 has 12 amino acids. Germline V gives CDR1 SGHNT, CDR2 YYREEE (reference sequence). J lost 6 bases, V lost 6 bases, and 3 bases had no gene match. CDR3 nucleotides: TGTGCCAGCACAGCGGGAGGGGGCGAGCAGTACTTC. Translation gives CASTAGGGEQYF. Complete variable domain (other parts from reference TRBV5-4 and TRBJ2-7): ETGVTQSPTHLIKTRGQQVTLRCSSQSGHNTVSWYQQALGQGPQFIFQYYREEENGRGNFPPRFSGLQFPNYSSELNVNALELDDSALYLCASTAGGGEQYFGPGTRLTVT.

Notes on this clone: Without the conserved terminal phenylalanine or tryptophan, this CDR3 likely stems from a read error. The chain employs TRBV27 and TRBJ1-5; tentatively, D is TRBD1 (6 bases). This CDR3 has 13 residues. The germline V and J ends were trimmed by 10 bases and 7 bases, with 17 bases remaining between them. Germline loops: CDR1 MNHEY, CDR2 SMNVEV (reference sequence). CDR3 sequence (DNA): TGTGCCACCCCTCGGGGGGGCGGACAGCCCCAGCATCTT. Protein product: CATPRGGGQPQHL.

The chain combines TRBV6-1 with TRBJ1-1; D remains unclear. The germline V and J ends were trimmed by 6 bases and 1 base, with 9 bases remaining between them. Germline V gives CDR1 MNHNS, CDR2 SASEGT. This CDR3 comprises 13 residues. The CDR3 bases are TGTGCCAGCAGAGAGTCAGGGAACACTGAAGCTTTCTTT. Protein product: CASRESGNTEAFF.

CDR3 DNA: TGTGCCAGCAGCTCCTTACAGGCGAACACTGAAGCTTTCTTT. Translation gives CASSSLQANTEAFF. The V and J genes are TRBV11-2 and TRBJ1-1, with D possibly matching TRBD1 (5 bases). The CDR3 is 14 amino acids. V lost 4 bases and J lost 1, with 10 bases in between. The germline gives CDR1 SGHAT, CDR2 FQNNGV.

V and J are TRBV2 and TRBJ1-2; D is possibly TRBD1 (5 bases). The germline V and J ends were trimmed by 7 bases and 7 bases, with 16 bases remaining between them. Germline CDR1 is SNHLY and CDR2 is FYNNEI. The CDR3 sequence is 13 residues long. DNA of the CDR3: TGTGCCAGCACCAACGGGGGGAATGGTGGCTACACCTTC. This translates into CASTNGGNGGYTF.

CDR3 loop: CASSSGQVRSTDTQYF. The CDR3 DNA reads TGTGCCAGCAGCTCCGGACAAGTTAGAAGCACAGATACGCAGTATTTT. V gene TRBV7-9 combines with J gene TRBJ2-3; the D gene is possibly TRBD1 (5 bases). This CDR3 is 16 amino acids long. V was trimmed by 4 bases and J by 0 bases, leaving 14 bases between them. Germline lookup yields CDR1 SEHNR and CDR2 FQNEAQ (reference sequence).

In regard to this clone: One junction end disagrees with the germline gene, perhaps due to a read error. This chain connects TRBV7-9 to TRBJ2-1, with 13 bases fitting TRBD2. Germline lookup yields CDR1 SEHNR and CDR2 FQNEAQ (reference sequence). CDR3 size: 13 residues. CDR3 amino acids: CSSGLAGDNEQFF. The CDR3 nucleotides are TGTTCCAGCGGACTAGCGGGAGACAATGAGCAGTTCTTC.

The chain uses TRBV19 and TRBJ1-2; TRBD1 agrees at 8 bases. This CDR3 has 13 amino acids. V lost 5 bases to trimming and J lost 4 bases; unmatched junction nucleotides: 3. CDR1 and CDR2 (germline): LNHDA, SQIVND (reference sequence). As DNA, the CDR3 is TGTGCCAGTAGTCCTGACAGGGGCTATGGCTACACCTTC. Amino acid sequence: CASSPDRGYGYTF.

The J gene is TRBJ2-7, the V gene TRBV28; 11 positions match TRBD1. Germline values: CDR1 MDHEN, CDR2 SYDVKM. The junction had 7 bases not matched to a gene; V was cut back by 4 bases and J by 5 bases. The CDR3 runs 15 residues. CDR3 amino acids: CASSSGTGGKDEQYF. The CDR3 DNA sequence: TGTGCCAGCAGTTCCGGGACAGGGGGAAAAGACGAGCAGTACTTC.

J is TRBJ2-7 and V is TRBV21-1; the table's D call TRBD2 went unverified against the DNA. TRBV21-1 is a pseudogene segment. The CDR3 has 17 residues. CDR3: CASSKVTIGGRAGEQYF. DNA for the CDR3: TGTGCCAGCAGCAAAGTGACTATAGGCGGGAGGGCCGGCGAGCAGTACTTC.

This chain's CDR3 is CSVDRLAGGETQYF. In DNA, the CDR3 is TGCAGCGTTGATCGGCTAGCGGGAGGAGAGACCCAGTACTTC. The chain has TRBV29-1 and TRBJ2-5; 11 bases fit TRBD2. This CDR3 is built from 14 residues. The germline CDR1 and CDR2 sequences are SQVTM and ANQGSEA. V dropped 3 bases and J dropped 4; count of bases not matched to a gene: 4.

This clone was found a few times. The chain's CDR3 is CASEASGGGETQYF. CDR3 bases: TGTGCCAGCGAGGCTAGCGGTGGGGGAGAGACCCAGTACTTC. This chain links TRBV6-6 with TRBJ2-5; 7 nucleotides align to TRBD2. Trimming cost V 8 bases and J 4 bases; bases outside gene matches: 10. Looked up from germline, CDR1 is MNHNY and CDR2 is SVGAGI (reference sequence). The CDR3 has 14 residues.

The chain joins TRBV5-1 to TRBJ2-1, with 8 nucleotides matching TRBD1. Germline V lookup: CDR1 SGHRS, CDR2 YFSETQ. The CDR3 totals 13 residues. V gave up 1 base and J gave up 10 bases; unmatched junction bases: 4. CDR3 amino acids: CASSLQGAQEQFF. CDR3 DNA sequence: TGCGCCAGCAGCTTGCAGGGGGCGCAAGAGCAGTTCTTC.

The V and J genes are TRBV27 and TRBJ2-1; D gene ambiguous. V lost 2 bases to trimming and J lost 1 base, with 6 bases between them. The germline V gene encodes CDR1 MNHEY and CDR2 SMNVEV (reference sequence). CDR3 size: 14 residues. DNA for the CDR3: TGTGCCAGCAGTTTAGAGTTTTCCTACAATGAGCAGTTCTTC. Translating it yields CASSLEFSYNEQFF.

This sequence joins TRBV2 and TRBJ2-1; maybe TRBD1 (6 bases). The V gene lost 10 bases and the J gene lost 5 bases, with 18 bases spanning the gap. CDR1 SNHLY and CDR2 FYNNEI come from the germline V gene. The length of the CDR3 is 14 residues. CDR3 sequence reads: CATAPGTPDNEQFF. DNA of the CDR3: TGTGCCACCGCGCCCGGGACACCAGACAATGAGCAGTTCTTC.

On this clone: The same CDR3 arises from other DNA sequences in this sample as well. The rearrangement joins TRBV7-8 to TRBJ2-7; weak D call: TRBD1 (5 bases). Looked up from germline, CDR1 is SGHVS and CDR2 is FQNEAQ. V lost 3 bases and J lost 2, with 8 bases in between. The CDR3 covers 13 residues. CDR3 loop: CASSLGQPYEQYF. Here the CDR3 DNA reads TGTGCCAGCAGCTTGGGGCAGCCCTACGAGCAGTACTTC.

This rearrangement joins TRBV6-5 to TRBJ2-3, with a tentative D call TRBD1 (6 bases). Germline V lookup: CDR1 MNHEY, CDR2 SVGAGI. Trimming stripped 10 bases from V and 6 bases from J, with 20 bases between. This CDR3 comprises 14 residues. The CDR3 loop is CATRYTGLLDTQYF. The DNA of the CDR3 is TGTGCCACAAGATATACAGGGCTTTTGGATACGCAGTATTTT.

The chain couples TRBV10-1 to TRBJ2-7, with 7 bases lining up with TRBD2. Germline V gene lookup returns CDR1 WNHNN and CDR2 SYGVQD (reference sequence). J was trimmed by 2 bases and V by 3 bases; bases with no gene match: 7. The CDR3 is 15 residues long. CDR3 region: CASSDVGLGAYEQYF. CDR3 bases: TGCGCCAGCAGTGATGTAGGACTAGGGGCCTACGAGCAGTACTTC.

The CDR3 protein is CASSELGLGDTQYF. CDR3 DNA sequence: TGCGCCAGCAGTGAGTTGGGACTAGGGGATACGCAGTATTTT. The V call is TRBV10-1, the J call TRBJ2-3; TRBD2 matches 8 bases. CDR3 length: 14 residues. The ends lost 1 base at V and 6 bases at J; junction bases unmatched: 3. Germline assignment: CDR1 WNHNN and CDR2 SYGVQD (reference sequence).

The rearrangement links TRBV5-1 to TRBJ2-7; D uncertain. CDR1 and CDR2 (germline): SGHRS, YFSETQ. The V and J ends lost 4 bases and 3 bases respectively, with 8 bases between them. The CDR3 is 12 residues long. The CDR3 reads CASSTVGYEQYF. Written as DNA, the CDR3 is TGCGCCAGCAGCACGGTTGGCTACGAGCAGTACTTC.

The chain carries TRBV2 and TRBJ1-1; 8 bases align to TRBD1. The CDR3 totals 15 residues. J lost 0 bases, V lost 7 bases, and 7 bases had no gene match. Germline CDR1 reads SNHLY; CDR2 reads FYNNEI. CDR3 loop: CASITQGGMNTEAFF. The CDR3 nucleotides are TGTGCCAGCATTACACAGGGGGGGATGAACACTGAAGCTTTCTTT. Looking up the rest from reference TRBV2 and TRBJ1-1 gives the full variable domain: EPEVTQTPSHQVTQMGQEVILRCVPISNHLYFYWYRQILGQKVEFLVSFYNNEISEKSEIFDDQFSVERPDGSNFTLKIRSTKLEDSAMYFCASITQGGMNTEAFFGQGTRLTVV.

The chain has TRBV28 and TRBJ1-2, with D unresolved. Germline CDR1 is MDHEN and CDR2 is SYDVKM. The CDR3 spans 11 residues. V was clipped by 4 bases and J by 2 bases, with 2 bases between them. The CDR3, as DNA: TGTGCCAGCAGTTCAAACTATGGCTACACCTTC. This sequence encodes CASSSNYGYTF.

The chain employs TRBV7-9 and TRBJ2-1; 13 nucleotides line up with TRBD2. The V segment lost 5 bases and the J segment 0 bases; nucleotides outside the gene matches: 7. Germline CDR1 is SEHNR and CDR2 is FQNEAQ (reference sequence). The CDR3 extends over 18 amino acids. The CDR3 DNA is TGTGCCAGCAGCCCTCCGGGACTAGCGGGACGCTCCTACAATGAGCAGTTCTTC. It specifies CASSPPGLAGRSYNEQFF.

CDR3 DNA: TGTGCCAGCAGTGAGCGGAGGGACGGAGATACGCAGTATTTT. Protein product: CASSERRDGDTQYF. This rearrangement joins TRBV2 to TRBJ2-3; tentative D call: TRBD2 (6 bases). CDR1 SNHLY and CDR2 FYNNEI come from the germline V gene. This CDR3 region has 14 residues. The V gene lost 3 bases and the J gene lost 5 bases, with 12 bases spanning the gap.

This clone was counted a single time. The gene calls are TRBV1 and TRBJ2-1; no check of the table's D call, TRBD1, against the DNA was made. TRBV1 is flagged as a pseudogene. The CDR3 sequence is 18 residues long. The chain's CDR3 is CTSSQELFDRKPYNEQFF. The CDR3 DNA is TGCACCAGCAGCCAAGAGTTGTTCGACAGGAAACCCTACAATGAGCAGTTCTTC.

CDR3 region: CASSPQSSGEKLFF. CDR3 bases: TGCGCCAGCAGCCCTCAGTCCTCGGGGGAAAAACTGTTTTTT. The J gene is TRBJ1-4, the V gene TRBV4-1; D unclear. The CDR3 covers 14 residues. Germline assignment: CDR1 MGHRA and CDR2 YSYEKL. Deletions cut 4 bases from V and 8 bases from J, with 14 bases between.

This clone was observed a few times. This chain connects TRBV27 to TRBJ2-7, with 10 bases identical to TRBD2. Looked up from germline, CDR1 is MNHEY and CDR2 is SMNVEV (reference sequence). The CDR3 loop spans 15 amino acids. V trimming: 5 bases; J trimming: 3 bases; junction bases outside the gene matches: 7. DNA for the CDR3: TGTGCCAGCAGTCCGCGGACTAGCGGTCACTACGAGCAGTACTTC. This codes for CASSPRTSGHYEQYF.

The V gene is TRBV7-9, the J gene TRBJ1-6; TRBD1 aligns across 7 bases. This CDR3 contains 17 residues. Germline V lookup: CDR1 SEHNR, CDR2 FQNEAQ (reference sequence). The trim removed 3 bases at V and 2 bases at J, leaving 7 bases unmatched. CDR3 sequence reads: CASSLHTGVPYNSPLHF. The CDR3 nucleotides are TGTGCCAGCAGCTTGCATACAGGGGTGCCCTATAATTCACCCCTCCACTTT.

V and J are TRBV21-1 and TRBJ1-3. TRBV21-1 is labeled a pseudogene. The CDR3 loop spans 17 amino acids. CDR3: CASIRDCGHIMGNTIYF. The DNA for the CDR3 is TGTGCCAGCATCAGAGATTGCGGTCATATTATGGGAAACACCATATATTTT.

CDR3 nucleotides: TGTGCCAGCAGTTTAGGGCTGGGACTACAGCCCCAGCATTTT. Translation: CASSLGLGLQPQHF. V usage is TRBV27 and J usage is TRBJ1-5, with D perhaps matching TRBD1 (5 bases). Trimming cost V 2 bases and J 7 bases, with 12 bases left between them. CDR1 and CDR2 from the germline V gene are MNHEY and SMNVEV (reference sequence). The CDR3 sequence is 14 residues long.

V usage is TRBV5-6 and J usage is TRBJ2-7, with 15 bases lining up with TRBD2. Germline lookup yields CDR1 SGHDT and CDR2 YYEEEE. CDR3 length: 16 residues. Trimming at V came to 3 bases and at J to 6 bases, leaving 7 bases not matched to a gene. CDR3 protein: CASSSGLAGGRSEQYF. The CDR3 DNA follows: TGTGCCAGCAGCTCGGGACTAGCGGGAGGCAGGAGCGAGCAGTACTTC.

CDR3 nucleotide sequence: TGTGCCAGCAGCGTAGAACAGCGGGCTAGGAATGAGCAGTTCTTC. Its protein is CASSVEQRARNEQFF. V and J are TRBV9 and TRBJ2-1; a possible D gene is TRBD2 (6 bases). In germline, CDR1 is SGDLS, CDR2 YYNGEE. Trimming left V 0 bases short and J 7 bases short, with 14 bases between. CDR3 length equals 15 residues.